This is a list of T cell receptor beta chains from one sample in a study of beta chain features in type 1 diabetes. This table comes from immunoSEQ multiplex PCR, and its TCRdb copy is limited to in-frame clones, with some not included. In the table there are over 700,000 clones, 15% to 20% of which are singletons. The sample consisted of naive CD4+ T cells from blood. The receptors shown here come from a young woman in good health. CDR3s include the opening cysteine and the closing phenylalanine or tryptophan. The order of the fields is D gene, J gene, V gene, clone size, CDR3 DNA, CDR3 protein. The D gene is left open where the match is weak. Size values are once, few and many counts, or a class for expanded clones, and some rows have none.

-	TRBJ1-5	TRBV7-9	few	TGTGCCAGCAGCTCCCCAGGGCAGCGTGATAGCAATCAGCCCCAGCATTTT	CASSSPGQRDSNQPQHF
-	TRBJ1-3	TRBV10-2	few	TGCGCCAGCAGTGGCCGGTACTCTGGAAACACCATATATTTT	CASSGRYSGNTIYF
TRBD2	TRBJ2-2	TRBV6-5	-	TGTGCCAGCAGTTACCTTCCTAGCGGGACCGGGGAGCTGTTTTTT	CASSYLPSGTGELFF
-	TRBJ1-2	TRBV7-9	few	TGTGCCAGTTCAGGGCAGGCGGACTATGGCTACACCTTC	CASSGQADYGYTF
TRBD1	TRBJ2-1	TRBV11-2	-	TGTGCCAGCAGCTTAGGTGAGGGGGCCGGTTACAATGAGCAGTTCTTC	CASSLGEGAGYNEQFF
-	TRBJ2-5	TRBV11-1	few	TGTGCCAGCAGCTTCCGGACAAAGGAGACCCAGTACTTC	CASSFRTKETQYF
-	TRBJ2-2	TRBV23-1	-	TGCGCCAGCAGTCGGGCGGACCTCCCTCACGGGGAGCTGTTTTTT	CASSRADLPHGELFF
-	TRBJ2-7	TRBV7-2	few	TGTGCCAGCAGCATTTCGGAGGGCCCCTACGAGCAGTACTTC	CASSISEGPYEQYF
TRBD1	TRBJ1-1	TRBV6-5	-	TGTGCCAGCAGACCGGGACAGGGCACTGAAGCTTTCTTT	CASRPGQGTEAFF
TRBD1	TRBJ2-7	TRBV9	few	TGTGCCAGCAGCGTAGATATACAGGGGGCCTTGTACGAGCAGTACTTC	CASSVDIQGALYEQYF
-	TRBJ2-3	TRBV14	-	TGTGCCAGCAGCCAAGAGAGAAGGGCCTTAGATACGCAGTATTTT	CASSQERRALDTQYF
-	TRBJ2-2	TRBV19	-	TGTGCCAGCACCCCGCCGTGGGTGCCCAGACACGGGGAGCTGTTTTTT	CASTPPWVPRHGELFF
-	TRBJ1-2	TRBV7-2	-	TGTGCCAGCAGCTTAGCAGGAAGCCGTGGCTACACCTTC	CASSLAGSRGYTF
-	TRBJ2-1	TRBV7-9	few	TGTGCCAGCAGCTTTCGTGGGAGTGAGCAGTTCTTC	CASSFRGSEQFF
-	TRBJ1-2	TRBV13	few	TGTGCCAGCAGTCGAGGTGGGTCAACGGACTATGGCTACACCTTC	CASSRGGSTDYGYTF
TRBD1	TRBJ2-7	TRBV9	-	TGTGCCAGCAGCGTGGGGGACAGGGGCTACGAGCAGTACTTC	CASSVGDRGYEQYF
TRBD1	TRBJ1-2	TRBV28	few	TGTGCCAGCAGTTCCGGGACAGGGGTGGGTGGCTACACCTTC	CASSSGTGVGGYTF
-	TRBJ2-6	TRBV28	-	TGTGCCAGCAGTTCTTACAGGTCTGGGGCCAACGTCCTGACTTTC	CASSSYRSGANVLTF
TRBD1	TRBJ2-5	TRBV5-1	few	TGCGCCAGCAGCTTGGCCCTAGGGGGCGGGGAGACCCAGTACTTC	CASSLALGGGETQYF
TRBD1	TRBJ2-2	TRBV4-1	-	TGCGCCAGCAGCACCCGGGACAGAACGAACACCGGGGAGCTGTTTTTT	CASSTRDRTNTGELFF
-	TRBJ2-7	TRBV6-5	-	TGTGCCAGCAGTTACTCTTACGATGTTGGCCAGCAGTACTTC	CASSYSYDVGQQYF
TRBD2	TRBJ2-7	TRBV7-6	few	TGTGCCAGCAGCTTACAACAGACGGGGGGCGAGCAGTACTTC	CASSLQQTGGEQYF
-	TRBJ2-4	TRBV7-9	few	TGTGCCAGCAGCCCCGGAAATCTAGCCAAAAACATTCAGTACTTC	CASSPGNLAKNIQYF
-	TRBJ2-7	TRBV7-9	-	TGTGCCAGCAGCCGCCCAGTCTCCTACGAGCAGTACTTC	CASSRPVSYEQYF
-	TRBJ1-2	TRBV29-1	-	TGCAGCGTTGGGGGCGATTACTATGGCTACACCTTC	CSVGGDYYGYTF
-	TRBJ2-4	TRBV5-1	few	TGCGCCAGCAGCTTGTACTCGGCCAAAAACATTCAGTACTTC	CASSLYSAKNIQYF
TRBD1	TRBJ2-5	TRBV4-1	few	TGCGCCAGCAGCCGCGGACAGGGGGCTATCCAAGAGACCCAGTACTTC	CASSRGQGAIQETQYF
-	TRBJ2-2	TRBV4-3	-	TGCGCCAGCAGCCAAGAGGTAGTCGCCGGGGAGCTGTTTTTT	CASSQEVVAGELFF
-	TRBJ2-1	TRBV20-1	-	TGCAGGCCGACGATTGGAGATGAGCAGTTCTTC	CRPTIGDEQFF
TRBD2	TRBJ2-1	TRBV7-9	-	TGTGCCAGCAGCTTTACCGGGACTATGTCCTACAATGAGCAGTTCTTC	CASSFTGTMSYNEQFF
-	TRBJ2-7	TRBV19	-	TGTGCCAGTAGTATAGCTAGGGGAACCTACGAGCAGTACTTC	CASSIARGTYEQYF
TRBD2	TRBJ2-6	TRBV13	few	TGTGCCAGCAGCTTAGAGGGTCTAGCGGGAGTTGGGGCCAACGTCCTGACTTTC	CASSLEGLAGVGANVLTF
-	TRBJ2-7	TRBV18	few	TGTGCCAGCTCACCACCGAATTCAGGCTACGAGCAGTACTTC	CASSPPNSGYEQYF
TRBD1	TRBJ1-2	TRBV28	-	TGTGCCAGCAGGGGGACAGTTAACTATGGCTACACCTTC	CASRGTVNYGYTF
-	TRBJ2-5	TRBV4-3	few	TGCGCCAGCAGCCAAGGGATTGGGGAGGAGACCCAGTACTTC	CASSQGIGEETQYF
-	TRBJ2-1	TRBV7-3	few	TGTGCCAGCAGCTTATTACTAGCCGGAGAGCAGTTCTTC	CASSLLLAGEQFF
TRBD2	TRBJ2-7	TRBV6-1	few	TGTGCCAGCAGTCCTTGGACTAGCAAAAGCTACGAGCAGTACTTC	CASSPWTSKSYEQYF
-	TRBJ2-3	TRBV4-1	few	TGCGCCAGCAGCCAAGAGGGTCTAGCGCCAGATACGCAGTATTTT	CASSQEGLAPDTQYF
-	TRBJ2-2	TRBV2	-	TGTGCCAGCAGGAGTGGAGTAGCGGTGGTAACCGGGGAGCTGTTTTTT	CASRSGVAVVTGELFF
-	TRBJ1-1	TRBV4-3	few	TGCGCCAGCAGCCAAGAAAGGTTGGGCACTGAAGCTTTCTTT	CASSQERLGTEAFF
-	TRBJ2-5	TRBV7-2	-	TGTGCCAGCAATCTCCCCCTTTCGTCAGTAGAGACCCAGTACTTC	CASNLPLSSVETQYF
-	TRBJ1-2	TRBV27	-	TGTGCCAGCAGTTTAGGTCCAACCTACTATGGCTACACCTTC	CASSLGPTYYGYTF
-	TRBJ1-4	TRBV5-1	few	TGCGCCAGCAGCTCCGGCCAGACTAATGAAAAACTGTTTTTT	CASSSGQTNEKLFF
-	TRBJ2-1	TRBV2	-	TGTGCCAGCAGTGAAAGCGGATACAATGAGCAGTTCTTC	CASSESGYNEQFF
TRBD2	TRBJ2-7	TRBV2	-	TGTGCCAGCAGTGAAGTCCCCACCCAGCGGGAGAGCTCCTACGAGCAGTACTTC	CASSEVPTQRESSYEQYF
TRBD2	TRBJ2-5	TRBV7-2	-	TGTGCCAGCAGCTTAGGACTAGCGGGGGCCCAAGAGACCCAGTACTTC	CASSLGLAGAQETQYF
-	TRBJ2-5	TRBV7-9	-	TGTGCCAGCATCGAGGACAGAGAGCAAGAGACCCAGTACTTC	CASIEDREQETQYF